This TCR beta chain appears in the sequencing data of a study of Graves' ophthalmopathy and Graves' hyperthyroidism. Notes on the study in general: Most expanded clonotypes in thyroid above 0.001 frequency also showed up in blood.

Germline CDR1 and CDR2: SGHNT and YENEEA. The CDR3 runs 13 residues. V lost 5 bases, J lost 5 bases, and 10 bases lay in between. This clonotype was found many times. Its antigen is undetermined. The authors amplified TCR beta CDR3 regions from RNA transcripts. After a first-round RT-PCR with HTBI primers, a second-round multiplex PCR was run. MiXCR was run by TCRdb on the multiplex PCR reads, yielding one entry per CDR3 protein. The table has roughly 410,000 distinct CDR3 sequences, just over 15% seen once. Sequencing used peripheral blood. V and J are TRBV11-3 and TRBJ2-4; a possible D gene is TRBD1 (5 bases). This TCR was sampled from a woman between 18 and 29 years old with stable Graves' hyperthyroidism. The CDR3 nucleotides read TGTGCCAGCAGCCTAACCAGGGAAAACATTCAGTACTTC. It specifies CASSLTRENIQYF. Supplemented by reference TRBV11-3 and TRBJ2-4, the full variable domain reads EAGVVQSPRYKIIEKKQPVAFWCNPISGHNTLYWYLQNLGQGPELLIRYENEEAVDDSQLPKDRFSAERLKGVDSTLKIQPAELGDSAVYLCASSLTRENIQYFGAGTRLSVL.